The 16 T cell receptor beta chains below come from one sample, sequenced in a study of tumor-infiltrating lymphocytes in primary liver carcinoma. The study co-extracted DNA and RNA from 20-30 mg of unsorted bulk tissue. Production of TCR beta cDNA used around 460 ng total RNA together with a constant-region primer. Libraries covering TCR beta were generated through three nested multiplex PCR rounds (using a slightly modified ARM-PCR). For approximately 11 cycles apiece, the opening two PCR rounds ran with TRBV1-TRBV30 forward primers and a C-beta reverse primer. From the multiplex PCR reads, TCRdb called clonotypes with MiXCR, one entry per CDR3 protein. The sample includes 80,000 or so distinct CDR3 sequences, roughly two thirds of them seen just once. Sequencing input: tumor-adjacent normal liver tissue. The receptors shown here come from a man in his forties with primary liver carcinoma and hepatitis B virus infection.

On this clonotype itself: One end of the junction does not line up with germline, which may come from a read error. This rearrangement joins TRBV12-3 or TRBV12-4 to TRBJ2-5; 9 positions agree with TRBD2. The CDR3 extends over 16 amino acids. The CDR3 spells CASSPMGPSGNEIQYF. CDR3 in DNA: TGTGCCAGCAGCCCTATGGGCCCTAGCGGGAACGAGATCCAGTACTTC.

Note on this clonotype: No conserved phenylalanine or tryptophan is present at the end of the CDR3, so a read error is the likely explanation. CDR3: CASSQKIGSGTYNKQFS. In nucleotides, the CDR3 is TGCGCCAGCAGCCAAAAGATTGGGTCGGGTACTTACAATAAGCAGTTCTCC. The chain couples TRBV4-1 to TRBJ2-1; D ambiguous. The CDR3 sequence is 17 residues long. Germline CDR1 MGHRA, CDR2 YSYEKL.

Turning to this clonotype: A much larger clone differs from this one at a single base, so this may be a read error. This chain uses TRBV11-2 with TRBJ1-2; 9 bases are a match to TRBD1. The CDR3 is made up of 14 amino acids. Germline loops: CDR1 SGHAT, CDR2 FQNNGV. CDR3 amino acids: CASNLGTGRFRYAF. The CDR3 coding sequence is TGTGCCAGCAACTTGGGGACAGGGCGATTTCGCTACGCCTTC.

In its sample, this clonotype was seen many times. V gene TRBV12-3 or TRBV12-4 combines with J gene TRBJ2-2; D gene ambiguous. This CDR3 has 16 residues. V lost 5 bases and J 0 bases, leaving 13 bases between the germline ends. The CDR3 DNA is TGTGCCAGCAGTCCCCGGCGGCGGACGAACACCGGGGAGCTGTTTTTT. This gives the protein CASSPRRRTNTGELFF.

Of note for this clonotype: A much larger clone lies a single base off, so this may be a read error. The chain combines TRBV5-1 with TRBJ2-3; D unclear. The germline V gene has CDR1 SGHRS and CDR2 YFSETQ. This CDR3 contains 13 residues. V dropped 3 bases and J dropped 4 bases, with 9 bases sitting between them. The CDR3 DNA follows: TGCGCCAGCAGCTCGGTTCCCCCAGATACGCAGTATTTT. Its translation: CASSSVPPDTQYF. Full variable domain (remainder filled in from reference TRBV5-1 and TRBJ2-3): KAGVTQTPRYLIKTRGQQVTLSCSPISGHRSVSWYQQTPGQGLQFLFEYFSETQRNKGNFPGRFSGRQFSNSRSEMNVSTLELGDSALYLCASSSVPPDTQYFGPGTRLTVL.

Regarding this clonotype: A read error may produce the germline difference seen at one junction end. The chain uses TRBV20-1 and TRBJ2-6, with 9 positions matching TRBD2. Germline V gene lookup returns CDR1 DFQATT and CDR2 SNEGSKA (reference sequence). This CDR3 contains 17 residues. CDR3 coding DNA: TGCAGTGCTTGGGGGGCTAGCGGGATCTCTGGGGCCAACGTCCCGACTTTC. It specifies CSAWGASGISGANVPTF.

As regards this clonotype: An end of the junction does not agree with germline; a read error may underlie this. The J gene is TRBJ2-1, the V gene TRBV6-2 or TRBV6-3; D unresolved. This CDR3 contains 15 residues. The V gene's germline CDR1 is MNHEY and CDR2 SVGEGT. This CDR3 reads CVSSLANHRNNEQFF. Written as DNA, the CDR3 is TGTGTCAGCAGCCTCGCTAATCACCGAAACAATGAGCAGTTCTTC.

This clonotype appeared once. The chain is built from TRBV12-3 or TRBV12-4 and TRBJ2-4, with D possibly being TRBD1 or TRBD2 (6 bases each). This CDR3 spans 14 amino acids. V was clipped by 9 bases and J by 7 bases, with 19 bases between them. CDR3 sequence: CASTEGVTRNIQYF. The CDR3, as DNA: TGTGCCAGTACGGAGGGGGTAACCCGGAACATTCAGTACTTC.

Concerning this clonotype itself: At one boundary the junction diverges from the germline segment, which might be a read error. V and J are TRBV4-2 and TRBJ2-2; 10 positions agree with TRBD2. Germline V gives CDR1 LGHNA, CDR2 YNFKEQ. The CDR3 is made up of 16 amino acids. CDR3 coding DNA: TGTGCCAACAGCCAAGATCGACTAGCGGGCACCGGGGAGCTGTTCTTT. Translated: CANSQDRLAGTGELFF.

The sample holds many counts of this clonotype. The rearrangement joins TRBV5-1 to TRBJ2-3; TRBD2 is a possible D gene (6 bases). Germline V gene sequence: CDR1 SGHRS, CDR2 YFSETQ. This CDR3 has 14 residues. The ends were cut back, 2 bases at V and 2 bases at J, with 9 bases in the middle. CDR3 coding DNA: TGCGCCAGCAGCTTTAAGCGGGCCACAGATACGCAGTATTTT. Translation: CASSFKRATDTQYF.

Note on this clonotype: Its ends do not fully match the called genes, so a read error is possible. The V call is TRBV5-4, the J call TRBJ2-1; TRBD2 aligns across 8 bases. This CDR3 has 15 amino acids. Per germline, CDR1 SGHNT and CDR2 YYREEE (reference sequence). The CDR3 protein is CASSLCLAGYNEQLF. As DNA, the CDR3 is TGTGCCAGTAGCTTATGCCTAGCGGGCTACAATGAGCAGCTCTTC.

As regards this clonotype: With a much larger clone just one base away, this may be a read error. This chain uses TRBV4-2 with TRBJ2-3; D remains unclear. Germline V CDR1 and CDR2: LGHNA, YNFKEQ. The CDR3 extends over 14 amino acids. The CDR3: CVSSQDLRPDTQYF. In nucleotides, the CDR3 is TGTGTCAGCAGCCAAGATTTAAGGCCGGATACGCAGTATTTT.

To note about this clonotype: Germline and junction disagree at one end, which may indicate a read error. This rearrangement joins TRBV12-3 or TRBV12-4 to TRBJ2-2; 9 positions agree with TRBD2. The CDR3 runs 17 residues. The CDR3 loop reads CASSFMGSGRNTGELFF. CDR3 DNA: TGTGCTAGCAGTTTCATGGGTAGCGGGAGGAACACCGGGGAGCTGTTTTTT.

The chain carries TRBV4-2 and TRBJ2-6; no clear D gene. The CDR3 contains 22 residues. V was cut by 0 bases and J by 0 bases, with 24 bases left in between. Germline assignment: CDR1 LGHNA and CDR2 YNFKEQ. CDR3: CASSQDFISDRRLGSGANVLTF. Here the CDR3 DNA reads TGTGCCAGCAGCCAAGATTTTATATCAGATAGGCGCCTGGGCTCTGGGGCCAACGTCCTGACTTTC.

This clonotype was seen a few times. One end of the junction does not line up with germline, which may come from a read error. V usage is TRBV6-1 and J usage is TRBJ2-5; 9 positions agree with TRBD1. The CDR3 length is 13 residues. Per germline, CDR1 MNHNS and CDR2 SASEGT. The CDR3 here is CASGDRGCESQYF. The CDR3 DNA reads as TGTGCCAGCGGCGACAGGGGGTGTGAGAGCCAGTACTTC.

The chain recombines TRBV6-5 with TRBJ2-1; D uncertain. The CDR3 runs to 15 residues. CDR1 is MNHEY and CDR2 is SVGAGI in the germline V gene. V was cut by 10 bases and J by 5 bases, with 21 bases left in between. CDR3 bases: TGTGCCAATAGTTACGGAAGCAACTTTAACAATGAGCAGTTCTTC. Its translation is CANSYGSNFNNEQFF.